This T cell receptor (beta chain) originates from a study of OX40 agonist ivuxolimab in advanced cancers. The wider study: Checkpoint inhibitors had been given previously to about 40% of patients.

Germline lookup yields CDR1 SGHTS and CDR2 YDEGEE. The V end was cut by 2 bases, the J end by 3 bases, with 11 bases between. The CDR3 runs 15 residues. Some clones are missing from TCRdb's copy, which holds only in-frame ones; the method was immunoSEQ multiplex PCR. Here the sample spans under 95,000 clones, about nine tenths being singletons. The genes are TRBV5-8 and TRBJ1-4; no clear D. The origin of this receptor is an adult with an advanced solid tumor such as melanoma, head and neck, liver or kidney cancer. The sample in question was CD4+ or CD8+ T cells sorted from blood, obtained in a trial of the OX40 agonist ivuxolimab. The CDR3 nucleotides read TGTGCCAGCAGCTTTCAAGGGCAGCCTAATGAAAAACTGTTTTTT. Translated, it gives CASSFQGQPNEKLFF.